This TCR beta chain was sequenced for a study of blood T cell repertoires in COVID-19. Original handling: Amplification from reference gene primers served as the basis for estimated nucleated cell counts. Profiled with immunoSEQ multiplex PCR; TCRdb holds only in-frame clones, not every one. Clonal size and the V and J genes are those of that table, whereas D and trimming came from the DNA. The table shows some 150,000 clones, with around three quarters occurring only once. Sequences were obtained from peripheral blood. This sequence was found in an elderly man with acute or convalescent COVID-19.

CDR3 region: CASSQVNPAGNTEAFF. The CDR3 DNA sequence: TGTGCCAGCAGCCAAGTTAACCCCGCGGGGAACACTGAAGCTTTCTTT. This rearrangement joins TRBV3-1 (or the pseudogene TRBV3-2) to TRBJ1-1; D not resolved. Trimming pared 1 base from V and 1 base from J, leaving 13 bases between. Germline lookup yields CDR1 LGHDT and CDR2 YNNKEL (reference sequence). CDR3 length equals 16 residues.